The clone carrying this TCR beta chain came up once. Antigen specificity is unknown. This sample is drawn from a study of vaccination effects on CD4 cells after COVID-19. Sequencing followed a ViraFEST assay step that expanded antigen-specific CD4+ T cells with viral peptide pools. After less than twelve days in culture, the CD4+ T cells were isolated. The study found no prior SARS-CoV-2 infection in the vaccine recipients, who tested negative for nucleocapsid antibodies. Half of the medium was exchanged for IL-2 medium on both days 3 and 7. Method: immunoSEQ multiplex PCR; TCRdb's copy keeps in-frame clones and lacks some. The sample shows roughly 41,000 clones, roughly 70% of them seen only once. General observations from the study: Cross-reactivity with common cold coronaviruses was shown by only 1 of 255 vaccine-induced clones in healthy vaccinees. Both infection-induced and vaccine-induced clones contracted markedly at late post-vaccination timepoints.

The input for sequencing was CD4+ T cells from PBMCs cultured with HCoV-OC43 spike peptides, taken before COVID-19 vaccination. Subset indicated: HCoV-OC43 spike overlapping peptide pool stimulation. This receptor was taken from a human donor who received a COVID-19 vaccine.

CDR3 amino acids: CASSLVGGGNEQFF. Written as DNA, the CDR3 is TGCGCCAGCAGCTTGGTCGGGGGTGGGAATGAGCAGTTCTTC. This chain uses TRBV5-1 with TRBJ2-1; weak D call: TRBD2 (6 bases). This CDR3 comprises 14 residues. V lost 0 bases to trimming and J lost 7 bases, with 11 bases between them. Per germline, CDR1 SGHRS and CDR2 YFSETQ. Variable domain in full (rest from reference TRBV5-1 and TRBJ2-1): KAGVTQTPRYLIKTRGQQVTLSCSPISGHRSVSWYQQTPGQGLQFLFEYFSETQRNKGNFPGRFSGRQFSNSRSEMNVSTLELGDSALYLCASSLVGGGNEQFFGPGTRLTVL.